A selection of T cell receptor beta chains follows, all from one sample in a study of early T cells in non-severe SARS-CoV-2 infection. Via MiXCR, TCRdb re-called the 5' RACE reads, giving one row per CDR3 protein. The sample holds tens of thousands of distinct CDR3 sequences, around 11% seen once. The sample here was whole blood, taken at baseline. Receptors originate from an adult who was a healthcare worker with PCR-confirmed SARS-CoV-2 infection or an uninfected control (not recorded which). Both conserved end residues are part of each CDR3. The D gene is left open where the match is weak. Expanded clones get a size class; other rows say once, few or many, or leave the size out.

clone size	D gene	V gene	J gene	CDR3 DNA	CDR3 protein
.	.	TRBV29-1	TRBJ2-5	TGCAGCGTTGTCCGGGACACGGAGACCCAGTACTTC	CSVVRDTETQYF
few	.	TRBV6-1	TRBJ2-4	TGTGCCAGCAGTGTGGCAGCCAAAAACATTCAGTACTTC	CASSVAAKNIQYF
many	.	TRBV25-1	TRBJ1-1	TGTGCCAGCAGTGTAACAGCGAACACTGAAGCTTTCTTT	CASSVTANTEAFF
.	.	TRBV10-1	TRBJ1-5	TGCGCCAGGGACACTAGCAATCAGCCCCAGCATTTT	CARDTSNQPQHF
few	.	TRBV20-1	TRBJ1-1	TGCAGTGCTAAGAATGGGGTAGGGGACACTGAAGCTTTCTTT	CSAKNGVGDTEAFF
few	.	TRBV11-2	TRBJ1-1	TGTGCCAGCAGCTTAGATGCGCTCACTGAAGCTTTCTTT	CASSLDALTEAFF
few	TRBD2	TRBV3-1	TRBJ2-3	TGTGCCAGCAGCCTCCTGGGGGGGAGGTCAGATACGCAGTATTTT	CASSLLGGRSDTQYF
few	.	TRBV29-1	TRBJ2-3	TGCAGCGTTTCTAGCACAGATACGCAGTATTTT	CSVSSTDTQYF
few	.	TRBV6-5	TRBJ2-7	TGTGCCAGCACCCCAGGCCCTCGATACGAGCAGTACTTC	CASTPGPRYEQYF
.	.	TRBV28	TRBJ2-3	TGTGCCAGCAGAAGTCAGACCCTCACAGATACGCAGTATTTT	CASRSQTLTDTQYF
.	TRBD2	TRBV7-9	TRBJ2-3	TGTGCCAGCAGCTTAGGAGGACTAGCGGGGGGGACAGATACGCAGTATTTT	CASSLGGLAGGTDTQYF
few	TRBD2	TRBV20-1	TRBJ2-5	TGCAGTGCTAGAGATATCACTAGCGAGCAAGAGACCCAGTACTTC	CSARDITSEQETQYF
few	.	TRBV9	TRBJ2-5	TGTGCCAGCACAGAGACCCAGTACTTC	CASTETQYF
many	TRBD1	TRBV4-1	TRBJ1-2	TGCGCCAGCAGCCAGACCCCGGGACAGGGCAAAGCTAACTATGGCTACACCTTC	CASSQTPGQGKANYGYTF
many	TRBD1	TRBV10-3	TRBJ1-6	TGTGCCATCAGTCTGGACAGGCAGAATTCACCCCTCCACTTT	CAISLDRQNSPLHF
many	.	TRBV5-1	TRBJ2-3	TGCGCCAGCAGCTTGGCACGGGGTTCAGATACGCAGTATTTT	CASSLARGSDTQYF
few	.	TRBV3-1	TRBJ2-1	TGTGCCAGCAGCCAGGGGGCACTCCGACCCTACAATGAGCAGTTCTTC	CASSQGALRPYNEQFF
few	TRBD1	TRBV7-2	TRBJ1-2	TGTGCCAGCAGTCTTAGATCCGGGACAGGGGGCTACACCTTC	CASSLRSGTGGYTF
few	.	TRBV11-2	TRBJ1-4	TGTGCCAGCAGCTTAGACAGTGAAAAACTGTTTTTT	CASSLDSEKLFF
few	.	TRBV29-1	TRBJ1-1	TGCAGCGTTGATCAGGGGATCTCTGAAGCTTTCTTT	CSVDQGISEAFF
many	.	TRBV11-2	TRBJ2-5	TGTGCCAGCAGCCATAACAGCAGGGGGGATGAGACCCAGTACTTC	CASSHNSRGDETQYF
.	.	TRBV12-3/TRBV12-4	TRBJ1-1	TGTGCCAGCAGATTGGACCCGCAGGAGACTGAAGCTTTCTTT	CASRLDPQETEAFF
many	TRBD1	TRBV6-1	TRBJ1-4	TGTGCCAGCAGTCGACCCGGGACAGGGACTGAAAAACTGTTTTTT	CASSRPGTGTEKLFF
few	.	TRBV7-3	TRBJ1-2	TGTGCCAGCAGCTTAGGGCCGGCAGGCTGGCGTGGCTACACCTTC	CASSLGPAGWRGYTF
few	.	TRBV5-1	TRBJ2-7	TGCGCCAGCAGCTTGGTCTCCGGGGTCAACGAGCAGTACTTC	CASSLVSGVNEQYF
many	.	TRBV2	TRBJ2-7	TGTGCCAGCCTGCGGGACAGTGTCTCCTACGAGCAGTACTTC	CASLRDSVSYEQYF
few	.	TRBV28	TRBJ2-3	TGTGCCAGCAGTTCGCCCGGGACTTATACAGATACGCAGTATTTT	CASSSPGTYTDTQYF
many	TRBD1	TRBV5-1	TRBJ2-2	TGCGCCAGCAGCCAGGGACAGACGAACACCGGGGAGCTGTTTTTT	CASSQGQTNTGELFF
.	.	TRBV6-4	TRBJ2-4	TGTGCCAGTCAGGGGACAAACATTCAGTACTTC	CASQGTNIQYF